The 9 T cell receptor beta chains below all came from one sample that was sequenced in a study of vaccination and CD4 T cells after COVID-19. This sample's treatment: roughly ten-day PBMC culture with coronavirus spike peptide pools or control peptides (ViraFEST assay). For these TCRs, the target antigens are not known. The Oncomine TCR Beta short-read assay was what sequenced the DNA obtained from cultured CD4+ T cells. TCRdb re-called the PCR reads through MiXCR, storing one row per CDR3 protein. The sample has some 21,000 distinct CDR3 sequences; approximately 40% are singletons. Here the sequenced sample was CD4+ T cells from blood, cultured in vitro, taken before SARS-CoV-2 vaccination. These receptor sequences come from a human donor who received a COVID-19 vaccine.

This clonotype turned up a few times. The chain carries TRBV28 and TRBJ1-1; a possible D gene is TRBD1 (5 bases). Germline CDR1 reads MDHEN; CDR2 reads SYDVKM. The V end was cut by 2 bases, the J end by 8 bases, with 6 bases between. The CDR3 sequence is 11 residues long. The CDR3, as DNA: TGTGCCAGCAGTTTAAGGGGAGAAGCTTTCTTT. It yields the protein CASSLRGEAFF.

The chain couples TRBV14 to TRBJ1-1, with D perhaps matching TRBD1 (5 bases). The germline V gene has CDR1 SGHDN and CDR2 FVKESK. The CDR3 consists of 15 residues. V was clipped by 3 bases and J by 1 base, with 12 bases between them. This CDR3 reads CASSQGQGENTEAFF. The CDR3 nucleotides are TGTGCCAGCAGCCAGGGGCAGGGAGAGAACACTGAAGCTTTCTTT.

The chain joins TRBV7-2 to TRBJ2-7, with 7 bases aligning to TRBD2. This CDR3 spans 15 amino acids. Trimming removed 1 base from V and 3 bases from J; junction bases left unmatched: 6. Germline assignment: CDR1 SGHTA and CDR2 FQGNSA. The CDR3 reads CASSLGGGNNYEQYF. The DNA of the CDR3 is TGTGCCAGCAGCTTAGGGGGGGGAAACAACTACGAGCAGTACTTC.

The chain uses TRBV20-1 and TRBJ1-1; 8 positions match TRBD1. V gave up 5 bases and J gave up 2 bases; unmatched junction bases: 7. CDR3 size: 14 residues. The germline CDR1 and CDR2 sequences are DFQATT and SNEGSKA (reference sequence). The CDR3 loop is CSAGDRRTNTEAFF. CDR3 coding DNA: TGCAGTGCTGGGGACAGGCGAACAAACACTGAAGCTTTCTTT.

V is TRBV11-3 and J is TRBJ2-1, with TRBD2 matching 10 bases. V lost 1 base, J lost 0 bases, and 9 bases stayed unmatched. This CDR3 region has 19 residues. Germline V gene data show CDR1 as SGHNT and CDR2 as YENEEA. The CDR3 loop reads CASSLGARSGGGSYNEQFF. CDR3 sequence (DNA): TGTGCCAGCAGCTTAGGTGCTCGGAGCGGGGGGGGCTCCTACAATGAGCAGTTCTTC.

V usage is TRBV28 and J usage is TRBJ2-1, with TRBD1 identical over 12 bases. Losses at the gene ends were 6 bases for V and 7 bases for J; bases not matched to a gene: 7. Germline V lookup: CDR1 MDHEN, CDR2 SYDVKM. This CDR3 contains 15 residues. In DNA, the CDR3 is TGTGCCAGCAGATTAAGGGACAGGGGGCAAAATGAGCAGTTCTTC. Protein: CASRLRDRGQNEQFF.

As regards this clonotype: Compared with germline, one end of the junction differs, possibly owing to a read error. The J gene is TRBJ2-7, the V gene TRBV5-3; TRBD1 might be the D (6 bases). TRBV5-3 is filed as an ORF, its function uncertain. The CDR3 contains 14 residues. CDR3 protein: CASSLLGGSYEQYF. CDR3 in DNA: TGTGCCAGCAGCTTGTTAGGGGGCTCCTACGAGCAGTACTTC.

CDR3 DNA: TGTGCCAGCTCTCCGGGACAGGGGGGTGAAGCTTTCTTT. Protein product: CASSPGQGGEAFF. The chain employs TRBV18 and TRBJ1-1, with 11 bases that match TRBD1. V shed 6 bases and J 7 bases; nucleotides not matched to a gene: 4. Germline V gives CDR1 KGHSH, CDR2 LQKENI. The CDR3 spans 13 residues.

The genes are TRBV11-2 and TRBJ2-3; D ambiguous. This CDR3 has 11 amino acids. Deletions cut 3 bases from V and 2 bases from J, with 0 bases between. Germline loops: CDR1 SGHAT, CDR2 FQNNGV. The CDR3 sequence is CASSFTDTQYF. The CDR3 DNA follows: TGTGCCAGCAGCTTCACAGATACGCAGTATTTT.